This T cell receptor beta chain was observed in a study of early T cells in non-severe SARS-CoV-2 infection (dated by TCRdb to the early 2020s). As for the study more broadly: Because TCR sequencing relied on bulk RNA taken from unsorted whole blood, pairing of alpha and beta chains was not possible.

Set within a cohort of healthcare workers in London, UK, this nested case-control study involved weekly PCR testing of nasopharyngeal swabs along with blood sampling. Healthcare workers were enrolled in the week of the UK lockdown, from 23 to 31 March 2020, and were followed every week for up to roughly 16 weeks. The V end loses 1 base and the J end loses 11 bases, and a stretch of 12 bases separates them. The CDR3 holds 13 amino acids from the cysteine to the phenylalanine. The read is trimmed to its CDR3 DNA, 39 bases read in frame from base 1. The germline V gene (reference sequence) specifies SSHAT as CDR1 and FNYEAQ as CDR2. Receptor libraries were prepared by 5' RACE. The data were produced on a NextSeq 500. To correct for sequencing error and PCR bias, the TCR library protocol tagged individual cDNA molecules with unique molecular identifiers. Both TCR alpha and beta chains were sequenced, and tight co-correlation was observed between alpha and beta sequence abundances in each sample. The source study handled its data this way. Decombinator V4 was used to annotate the V gene, J gene and CDR3 of the TCR sequences. TCRs were defined as expanded if a significant change between any two time points was detected under a Poisson model with p below 0.0001. Abundances of TCRs were expressed as counts per million after normalisation to the total number of TCRs sequenced in each sample. MAIT TCRs were defined by TRAV1-2 paired with TRAJ12, TRAJ20 or TRAJ33, and iNKT TCRs by TRAV10 paired with TRAJ18. VDJdb, accessed 1 November 2021, was searched for CMV, EBV and SARS-CoV-2 annotated TCRs, with TCRs annotated for multiple antigens excluded. Through fastp at Q25 and MiXCR, TCRdb rebuilt clones from the public reads, retaining in-frame beta chains. Under each unique CDR3 protein, matching rows form one entry showing the most common genes and DNA. TCRdb, not the authors, supplied the V and J calls. The sample table holds some 66,000 distinct CDR3 sequences, of which approximately 9.2% were seen once. Of the sample, more than 2.5% is held by the ten largest clones.

As for this clonotype: What this receptor recognizes is not known. The record has no base qualities; no much larger clone is one base away.

Points the paper makes about the study in general: VDJdb matching was skewed toward anti-spike CD8 responses, so virus-specific expansions were likely underestimated and private and CD4 specificities were missed.

Recombination joined TRBV7-7 with TRBJ2-1; the D gene identity is not certain. Sequenced sample: whole blood. The receptor was isolated from an adult who was a healthcare worker with PCR-confirmed SARS-CoV-2 infection or an uninfected control (not recorded which). The nucleotide sequence reads TGTGCCAGCAGCTTAGAGGCCTCGAGCAAGCAGTTCTTC. It is translated as CASSLEASSKQFF.